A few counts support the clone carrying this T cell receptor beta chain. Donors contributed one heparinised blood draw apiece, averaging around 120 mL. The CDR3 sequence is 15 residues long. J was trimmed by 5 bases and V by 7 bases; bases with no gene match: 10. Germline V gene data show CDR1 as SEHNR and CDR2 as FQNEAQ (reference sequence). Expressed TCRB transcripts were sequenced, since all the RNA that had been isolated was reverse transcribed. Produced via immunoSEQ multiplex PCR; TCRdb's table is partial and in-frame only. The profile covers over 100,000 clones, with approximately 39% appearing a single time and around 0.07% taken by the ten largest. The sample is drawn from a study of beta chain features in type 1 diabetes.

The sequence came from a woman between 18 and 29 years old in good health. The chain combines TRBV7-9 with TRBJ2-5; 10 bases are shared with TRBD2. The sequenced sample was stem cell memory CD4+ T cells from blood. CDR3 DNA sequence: TGTGCCAGCAACTCAGCGGGAGGGCCCTCGGAGACCCAGTACTTC. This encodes CASNSAGGPSETQYF.